The 29 T cell receptor beta chains below all came from one sample that was sequenced in a study of cytomegalovirus exposure and HLA in healthy donors. The primer mix had 60 Vbeta and 13 Jbeta primers. Clones were sequenced by immunoSEQ multiplex PCR, and TCRdb holds only the in-frame ones, with some missing. The sample has under 200,000 clones, roughly 79% seen once. The sequencing sample was made of PBMCs. The source is a man aged 30 to 45 in good health and CMV-seronegative.

The V call is TRBV2, the J call TRBJ1-2; 7 bases fit TRBD1. Germline V gene lookup returns CDR1 SNHLY and CDR2 FYNNEI. V trimming: 4 bases; J trimming: 7 bases; junction bases outside the gene matches: 3. The CDR3 spans 12 residues. The CDR3 nucleotides are TGTGCCAGCAGTGGACAGGGTCTTGGCTACACCTTC. This sequence encodes CASSGQGLGYTF.

Here the CDR3 reads CASSLRAGYNEQFF. CDR3 DNA: TGTGCCAGCAGCTTGCGGGCAGGCTACAATGAGCAGTTCTTC. This chain links TRBV7-9 with TRBJ2-1; maybe TRBD2 (5 bases). V was pared by 3 bases and J by 3 bases, with 9 bases between. The CDR3 totals 14 residues. Germline V gives CDR1 SEHNR, CDR2 FQNEAQ (reference sequence). Using reference TRBV7-9 and TRBJ2-1 for the parts outside the CDR3, the full variable domain is DTGVSQNPRHKITKRGQNVTFRCDPISEHNRLYWYRQTLGQGPEFLTYFQNEAQLEKSRLLSDRFSAERPKGSFSTLEIQRTEQGDSAMYLCASSLRAGYNEQFFGPGTRLTVL.

This clone appeared once. At the DNA level, this CDR3 is encoded by other sequences in the same sample as well. The genes are TRBV18 and TRBJ1-1; D might be TRBD1 (5 bases). This CDR3 spans 12 amino acids. The germline V and J ends were trimmed by 3 bases and 14 bases, with 16 bases remaining between them. Germline assignment: CDR1 KGHSH and CDR2 LQKENI. This CDR3 is CASSPGGEVAFF. The DNA of the CDR3 is TGTGCCAGCTCACCCGGAGGGGAGGTAGCCTTCTTT.

This clone showed up just once. The chain joins TRBV15 to TRBJ1-1; 7 bases align to TRBD1. CDR1 is LNHNV, CDR2 YYDKDF, per germline (reference sequence). J gave up 8 bases and V 0 bases, and 6 bases lay outside the gene matches. The CDR3 sequence is 14 residues long. The CDR3 protein is CATSRDPGTVEAFF. CDR3 DNA: TGTGCCACCAGCAGAGACCCCGGGACAGTAGAAGCTTTCTTT.

The chain joins TRBV5-4 to TRBJ1-1; D possibly corresponds to TRBD1 (6 bases). The V end was cut by 4 bases, the J end by 4 bases, with 17 bases between. The CDR3 totals 15 residues. In germline, CDR1 is SGHNT, CDR2 YYREEE (reference sequence). CDR3 residues: CASSTELRGFTEAFF. The CDR3 DNA reads as TGTGCCAGCAGCACAGAATTGAGGGGGTTCACTGAAGCTTTCTTT.

This clone was observed a handful of times. The V and J genes are TRBV2 and TRBJ2-2, with 7 bases that match TRBD1. The V gene's germline CDR1 is SNHLY and CDR2 FYNNEI. This CDR3 is built from 14 residues. The junction had 3 bases not matched to a gene; V was cut back by 6 bases and J by 2 bases. CDR3 in amino acids: CASSRDSNTGELFF. In DNA form, the CDR3 reads TGTGCCAGCAGCCGGGACAGCAACACCGGGGAGCTGTTTTTT. The full variable domain, its missing parts supplied by reference TRBV2 and TRBJ2-2, is EPEVTQTPSHQVTQMGQEVILRCVPISNHLYFYWYRQILGQKVEFLVSFYNNEISEKSEIFDDQFSVERPDGSNFTLKIRSTKLEDSAMYFCASSRDSNTGELFFGEGSRLTVL.

This chain uses TRBV27 with TRBJ1-2, with 7 bases that match TRBD1. V trimming: 3 bases; J trimming: 7 bases; junction bases outside the gene matches: 8. This CDR3 is built from 14 residues. CDR1 and CDR2 from the germline V gene are MNHEY and SMNVEV (reference sequence). The CDR3 loop reads CASSFEGGAGGYTF. For the CDR3, the DNA is TGTGCCAGCAGTTTTGAAGGGGGCGCGGGTGGCTACACCTTC.

The J gene is TRBJ2-7, the V gene TRBV2, with 7 bases fitting TRBD1. The CDR3 is 13 residues long. The germline gives CDR1 SNHLY, CDR2 FYNNEI. Trimming removed 6 bases from V and 2 bases from J; junction bases left unmatched: 4. CDR3 sequence: CASRRQGTYEQYF. CDR3 coding DNA: TGTGCCAGCAGGCGACAGGGTACCTACGAGCAGTACTTC.

The rearrangement joins TRBV13 to TRBJ1-2; 11 positions agree with TRBD1. CDR1 and CDR2 from the germline V gene are PRHDT and FYEKMQ (reference sequence). The CDR3 is 14 residues long. Trimming took 6 bases from V and 1 from J; bases not matched to a gene: 1. CDR3 DNA: TGTGCCAGCAGGGGACAGGGGGTTAACTATGGCTACACCTTC. It is translated as CASRGQGVNYGYTF.

The V call is TRBV5-6, the J call TRBJ2-5; 8 nucleotides agree with TRBD2. The CDR3 runs 17 residues. Germline V gene sequence: CDR1 SGHDT, CDR2 YYEEEE. After removal of 1 base from V and 4 bases from J, the junction contained 12 bases not matched to a gene. CDR3 bases: TGTGCCAGCAGCTTGAGCTCGGCCGGGAGGGCCCGAGAGACCCAGTACTTC. Its translation is CASSLSSAGRARETQYF.

Here the CDR3 reads CASSLALRDIQYF. DNA of the CDR3: TGCGCCAGCAGCTTGGCGTTGCGGGACATTCAGTACTTC. The chain employs TRBV5-1 and TRBJ2-4; D perhaps matches TRBD2 (5 bases). V was cut by 0 bases and J by 8 bases, with 9 bases left in between. Germline-derived CDR1 and CDR2 are SGHRS and YFSETQ. CDR3 length: 13 residues.

The rearrangement joins TRBV10-1 to TRBJ2-7; 7 nucleotides match TRBD1. Losses at the gene ends were 2 bases for V and 0 bases for J; bases not matched to a gene: 1. The CDR3 totals 14 residues. Germline loops: CDR1 WNHNN, CDR2 SYGVQD (reference sequence). The CDR3 reads CASSEGDSSYEQYF. In DNA, the CDR3 is TGCGCCAGCAGTGAGGGGGACAGCTCCTACGAGCAGTACTTC.

The rearrangement joins TRBV4-1 to TRBJ1-5, with 7 bases matching TRBD1. There are 15 residues in the CDR3. V gave up 2 bases and J gave up 2 bases; unmatched junction bases: 3. Germline CDR1 and CDR2: MGHRA and YSYEKL. The CDR3 DNA sequence: TGCGCCAGCAGCCAATTTACAGGGGGCAATCAGCCCCAGCATTTT. This translates into CASSQFTGGNQPQHF.

This clone occurred once. This chain connects TRBV28 to TRBJ1-6; 9 bases are a match to TRBD1. Germline-derived CDR1 and CDR2 are MDHEN and SYDVKM. Trimming at V came to 8 bases and at J to 15 bases, leaving 14 bases not matched to a gene. This CDR3 spans 14 amino acids. CDR3 region: CASEPRDRVLDLHF. The CDR3 nucleotides are TGTGCCAGCGAACCAAGGGACAGGGTGTTGGACCTCCACTTT.

This CDR3 is CASSIPGTPETQYF. DNA for the CDR3: TGTGCCAGTAGTATCCCCGGGACACCAGAAACCCAGTACTTC. This chain joins TRBV19 and TRBJ2-5; TRBD1 might be the D (6 bases). The CDR3 runs to 14 residues. V dropped 3 bases and J dropped 8 bases, with 16 bases sitting between them. Per germline, CDR1 LNHDA and CDR2 SQIVND (reference sequence).

J is TRBJ1-2 and V is TRBV5-1; D perhaps matches TRBD1 (5 bases). The CDR3 runs to 13 residues. With 2 bases removed from V and 8 bases from J, the gap between germline ends came to 13 bases. Germline lookup yields CDR1 SGHRS and CDR2 YFSETQ. In nucleotides, the CDR3 is TGCGCCAGCAGCTTTACGGGGGACGGAGGCTACACCTTC. Translated: CASSFTGDGGYTF.

The chain joins TRBV9 to TRBJ2-3; D possibly corresponds to TRBD1 (6 bases). Trimming took 3 bases from V and 6 from J, leaving 11 bases between them. The length of the CDR3 is 13 residues. CDR1 SGDLS and CDR2 YYNGEE come from the germline V gene. CDR3 in amino acids: CASSAYRADTQYF. Written as DNA, the CDR3 is TGTGCCAGCAGCGCCTACAGGGCCGATACGCAGTATTTT.

The chain links TRBV10-3 to TRBJ1-5, with D perhaps TRBD1 (5 bases). This CDR3 has 15 residues. V shed 3 bases and J shed 7 bases, with 16 bases lying between them. Germline lookup yields CDR1 ENHRY and CDR2 SYGVKD. This CDR3 reads CAISDFGQGGQPQHF. CDR3 sequence (DNA): TGTGCCATCAGTGATTTCGGGCAGGGCGGCCAGCCCCAGCATTTT.

The chain employs TRBV19 and TRBJ2-7, with a possible D match to TRBD1 (6 bases). Germline CDR1 LNHDA, CDR2 SQIVND (reference sequence). V was cut by 5 bases and J by 4 bases, with 18 bases left in between. This CDR3 contains 15 residues. CDR3 amino acids: CASSLRTGSLYEQYF. The CDR3 coding sequence is TGTGCCAGTAGTTTAAGAACAGGGTCTCTGTACGAGCAGTACTTC.

The chain has TRBV5-1 and TRBJ2-3; D gene unclear. Germline CDR1 SGHRS, CDR2 YFSETQ. CDR3 size: 15 residues. Trimming removed 4 bases at V and 5 bases at J, with 17 bases between. CDR3 sequence (DNA): TGCGCCAGCAGCGTGGCAGGCGCGAATAGAGATACGCAGTATTTT. This gives the protein CASSVAGANRDTQYF.

The chain couples TRBV27 to TRBJ1-5; D is perhaps TRBD1 (5 bases). The germline V and J ends were trimmed by 2 bases and 0 bases, with 14 bases remaining between them. The CDR3 runs 17 residues. Germline V gene sequence: CDR1 MNHEY, CDR2 SMNVEV (reference sequence). CDR3 bases: TGTGCCAGCAGTTTAATGGGCAGGGAGGGTAGCAATCAGCCCCAGCATTTT. Translated, it gives CASSLMGREGSNQPQHF.

The CDR3 DNA sequence: TGTGCCAGCAGCGTAGGGCCCCCTTCCACAGATACGCAGTATTTT. Its translation is CASSVGPPSTDTQYF. The chain joins TRBV9 to TRBJ2-3; D gene uncertain. Trimming cost V 0 bases and J 2 bases, with 10 bases left between them. The germline V gene encodes CDR1 SGDLS and CDR2 YYNGEE. The CDR3 runs to 15 residues.

This clone was picked up a small number of times. The CDR3 nucleotides read TGTGCCAGCAGTCCTACCTCCAGGGGGGCCAACTATGGCTACACCTTC. Its translation: CASSPTSRGANYGYTF. The chain links TRBV7-3 to TRBJ1-2, with 7 positions matching TRBD1. V lost 6 bases, J lost 2 bases, and 12 bases stayed unmatched. The CDR3 runs to 16 residues. Germline assignment: CDR1 SGHTA and CDR2 FQGTGA. Filled out from reference TRBV7-3 and TRBJ1-2, the complete variable domain reads GAGVSQTPSNKVTEKGKYVELRCDPISGHTALYWYRQSLGQGPEFLIYFQGTGAADDSGLPNDRFFAVRPEGSVSTLKIQRTERGDSAVYLCASSPTSRGANYGYTFGSGTRLTVV.

The genes are TRBV23-1 and TRBJ1-2; D uncertain. TRBV23-1 is marked as an open reading frame, function uncertain. The CDR3 has 15 residues. V lost 2 bases, J lost 0 bases, and 10 bases lay in between. The CDR3 sequence is CASSQRHLPNYGYTF. Written as DNA, the CDR3 is TGCGCCAGCAGTCAACGACACCTACCTAACTATGGCTACACCTTC.

The V call is TRBV5-4, the J call TRBJ2-5; D possibly corresponds to TRBD2 (7 bases). There are 14 residues in the CDR3. Trimming pared 3 bases from V and 10 bases from J, leaving 19 bases between. CDR1 SGHNT and CDR2 YYREEE come from the germline V gene (reference sequence). CDR3 sequence (DNA): TGTGCCAGCAGCTGGGGGGGCCATGGGGAGGACCAGTACTTC. Amino acid sequence: CASSWGGHGEDQYF. The variable domain in full, completed from reference TRBV5-4 and TRBJ2-5, reads ETGVTQSPTHLIKTRGQQVTLRCSSQSGHNTVSWYQQALGQGPQFIFQYYREEENGRGNFPPRFSGLQFPNYSSELNVNALELDDSALYLCASSWGGHGEDQYFGPGTRLLVL.

This clone turned up a few times. The gene calls are TRBV5-4 and TRBJ1-1; D is perhaps TRBD1 (5 bases). Trimming removed 0 bases at V and 2 bases at J, with 8 bases between. Germline CDR1 and CDR2: SGHNT and YYREEE (reference sequence). The CDR3 sequence is 14 residues long. The CDR3 DNA reads as TGTGCCAGCAGCTTGGCCAGGGCAAACACTGAAGCTTTCTTT. Amino acid sequence: CASSLARANTEAFF.

The chain uses TRBV2 and TRBJ2-3; D possibly corresponds to TRBD1 (5 bases). V gave up 0 bases and J gave up 0 bases, with 10 bases separating them. Germline loops: CDR1 SNHLY, CDR2 FYNNEI. This CDR3 has 16 amino acids. Here the CDR3 reads CASSEAGRVSTDTQYF. CDR3 sequence (DNA): TGTGCCAGCAGTGAAGCGGGCAGGGTGAGCACAGATACGCAGTATTTT.

V is TRBV5-1 and J is TRBJ2-2; D gene uncertain. Trimming removed 4 bases at V and 3 bases at J, with 10 bases between. Germline assignment: CDR1 SGHRS and CDR2 YFSETQ. This CDR3 region has 14 residues. The CDR3 loop is CASSGRGDTGELFF. The CDR3 coding sequence is TGCGCCAGCAGCGGAAGAGGAGACACCGGGGAGCTGTTTTTT.

The chain has TRBV28 and TRBJ2-1; D perhaps matches TRBD2 (7 bases). CDR1 and CDR2 from the germline V gene are MDHEN and SYDVKM. CDR3 length: 14 residues. V lost 3 bases and J lost 7, with 13 bases in between. This CDR3 is CASSFGRGPNEQFF. The CDR3 DNA sequence: TGTGCCAGCAGTTTTGGGCGGGGGCCGAATGAGCAGTTCTTC.